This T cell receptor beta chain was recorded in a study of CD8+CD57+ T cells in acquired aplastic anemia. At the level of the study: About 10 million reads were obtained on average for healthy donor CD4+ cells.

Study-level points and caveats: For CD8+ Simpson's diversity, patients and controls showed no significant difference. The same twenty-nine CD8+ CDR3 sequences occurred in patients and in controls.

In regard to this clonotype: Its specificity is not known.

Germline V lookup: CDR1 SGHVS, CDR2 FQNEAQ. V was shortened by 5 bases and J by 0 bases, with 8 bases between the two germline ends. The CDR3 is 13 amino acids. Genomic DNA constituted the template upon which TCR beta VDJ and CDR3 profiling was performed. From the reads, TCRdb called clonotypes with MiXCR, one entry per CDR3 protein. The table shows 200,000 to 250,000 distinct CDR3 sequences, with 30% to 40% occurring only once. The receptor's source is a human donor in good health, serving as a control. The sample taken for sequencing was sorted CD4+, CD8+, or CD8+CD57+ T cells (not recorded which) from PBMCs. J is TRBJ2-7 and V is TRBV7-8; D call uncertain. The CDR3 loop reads CASSPEPSYEQYF. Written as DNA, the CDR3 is TGTGCCAGCAGCCCGGAACCCTCCTACGAGCAGTACTTC.